This T cell receptor beta chain was captured in a study of spatial heterogeneity in lung cancer. Study results and caveats: Tracking of tumor mutation counts was seen in expanded intratumoral alpha and beta TCR counts. Tallies of expanded TCRs, which were sorted into ubiquitous and regional groups, correlated with counts of ubiquitous and regional nonsynonymous mutations, respectively.

The CDR3 spans 15 residues. The V gene end was trimmed by 6 bases and the J gene end by 6 bases; junction bases not matched to a gene: 6. The germline CDR1 and CDR2 sequences are SGHTA and FQGNSA. In the case of this clonotype: The antigen is not known.

Time point described: sample taken at primary tumor resection. Donors were roughly 72 untreated early-stage non-small cell lung cancer patients. In each case, whole RNA from tumor, nontumor lung or frozen PBMC was sequenced unsorted. TCRdb redid the calling of the 5' RACE reads with MiXCR, one entry per CDR3 protein. The sample includes approximately 25,000 distinct CDR3 sequences, roughly 10% seen only once; the top ten take around 7%. The sequences come from lung tumor tissue, collected at surgery. This TCR came from a male donor with early-stage non-small cell lung cancer. The rearrangement links TRBV7-2 to TRBJ2-2; 11 bases fit TRBD2. The CDR3 bases are TGTGCCAGCAGTAAGACTAGCGGGATACCCGGGGAGCTGTTTTTT. This translates into CASSKTSGIPGELFF.